These 32 T cell receptor beta chains share one sample of origin, sequenced in a study of blood T cell repertoires in COVID-19. Some clones are missing from TCRdb's copy, which holds only in-frame ones; the method was immunoSEQ multiplex PCR. The profile shows about 200,000 clones, 85% to 90% of them singletons. The sample consisted of peripheral blood. Every receptor here comes from a woman in her seventies with acute or convalescent COVID-19.

The CDR3 sequence is CASSPGPGGSGQPQHF. The CDR3 DNA reads as TGTGCCAGCAGCCCTGGGCCGGGGGGCTCAGGTCAGCCCCAGCATTTT. This chain joins TRBV7-9 and TRBJ1-5, with a weak D call TRBD1 (6 bases). The CDR3 is made up of 16 amino acids. The V gene lost 5 bases and the J gene lost 6 bases, with 20 bases spanning the gap. Germline values: CDR1 SEHNR, CDR2 FQNEAQ (reference sequence).

The J gene is TRBJ1-4, the V gene TRBV28; weak D call: TRBD1 (5 bases). The V and J ends lost 2 bases and 5 bases respectively, with 18 bases between them. This CDR3 has 17 residues. The V gene's germline CDR1 is MDHEN and CDR2 SYDVKM. Written as DNA, the CDR3 is TGTGCCAGCAGTTTAATCACAGGTACCCCGTCAAATGAAAAACTGTTTTTT. It is translated as CASSLITGTPSNEKLFF.

The V call is TRBV19, the J call TRBJ2-1; 10 positions match TRBD1. Germline V gene lookup returns CDR1 LNHDA and CDR2 SQIVND (reference sequence). This CDR3 spans 13 amino acids. The V segment lost 10 bases and the J segment 4 bases; nucleotides outside the gene matches: 4. Here the CDR3 reads CATGQGVYNEQFF. Here the CDR3 DNA reads TGTGCCACCGGACAGGGGGTTTACAATGAGCAGTTCTTC.

The V gene is TRBV7-9, the J gene TRBJ2-2, with D perhaps TRBD2 (5 bases). V was pared by 7 bases and J by 4 bases, with 13 bases between. This CDR3 comprises 14 residues. The germline V gene encodes CDR1 SEHNR and CDR2 FQNEAQ (reference sequence). The CDR3 bases are TGTGCCAGCACCCTCCCGGGGAGCACCGGGGAGCTGTTTTTT. Translating it yields CASTLPGSTGELFF. The entire variable domain, with the rest obtained from reference TRBV7-9 and TRBJ2-2, is as follows: DTGVSQNPRHKITKRGQNVTFRCDPISEHNRLYWYRQTLGQGPEFLTYFQNEAQLEKSRLLSDRFSAERPKGSFSTLEIQRTEQGDSAMYLCASTLPGSTGELFFGEGSRLTVL.

This chain joins TRBV19 and TRBJ2-7; tentative D call: TRBD1 (5 bases). CDR3 length: 14 residues. The germline V and J ends were trimmed by 2 bases and 2 bases, with 10 bases remaining between them. The germline V gene encodes CDR1 LNHDA and CDR2 SQIVND (reference sequence). CDR3 sequence: CASSIRTRTYEQYF. In DNA form, the CDR3 reads TGTGCCAGTAGTATAAGGACACGAACCTACGAGCAGTACTTC.

Points on this clone: Germline and junction disagree at one end, which may indicate a read error. This chain links TRBV7-7 with TRBJ2-3, with unresolved D. The CDR3 spans 13 residues. CDR1 SSHAT and CDR2 FNYEAQ come from the germline V gene (reference sequence). DNA for the CDR3: TGTGCTAGCAGCTCCGCCGGGACAGATACGCAGTATTTT. This codes for CASSSAGTDTQYF.

The V and J genes are TRBV11-3 and TRBJ2-2; TRBD2 matches 8 bases. V was pared by 2 bases and J by 7 bases, with 6 bases of the junction left unmatched. Germline V lookup: CDR1 SGHNT, CDR2 YENEEA. The CDR3 totals 15 residues. CDR3 bases: TGTGCCAGCAGCTTATTCGCGGGGGGTAGCGGGGAGCTGTTTTTT. Translation: CASSLFAGGSGELFF.

This chain links TRBV5-6 with TRBJ1-2; D is uncertain. Trimming cost V 0 bases and J 3 bases, with 9 bases left between them. The germline V gene has CDR1 SGHDT and CDR2 YYEEEE. CDR3 length: 14 amino acids. The DNA of the CDR3 is TGTGCCAGCAGCTTGGCCCCCGGGGACTATGGCTACACCTTC. This translates into CASSLAPGDYGYTF.

J is TRBJ1-2 and V is TRBV18; D ambiguous. Trimming took off 4 bases at V and 3 bases at J, with 6 bases between the two ends. Germline CDR1 and CDR2: KGHSH and LQKENI. This CDR3 region has 12 residues. CDR3 sequence: CASSLPDYGYTF. The CDR3 DNA is TGTGCCAGCTCACTTCCAGACTATGGCTACACCTTC.

V usage is TRBV7-2 and J usage is TRBJ2-5, with TRBD2 matching 7 bases. The CDR3 length is 15 residues. Losses at the gene ends were 5 bases for V and 1 base for J; bases not matched to a gene: 7. Germline CDR1 reads SGHTA; CDR2 reads FQGNSA. The CDR3 DNA follows: TGTGCCAGCAGCGGAGCGGGCGGGGGCCAAGAGACCCAGTACTTC. Its translation: CASSGAGGGQETQYF.

Points on this clone: Other DNA sequences of this sample code for an identical CDR3. V usage is TRBV2 and J usage is TRBJ1-5, with 9 positions matching TRBD1. This CDR3 is 13 amino acids long. Looked up from germline, CDR1 is SNHLY and CDR2 is FYNNEI. After removal of 7 bases from V and 4 bases from J, the junction contained 2 bases not matched to a gene. CDR3 region: CASKGQGNQPQHF. The CDR3 DNA is TGTGCCAGCAAAGGACAGGGGAATCAGCCCCAGCATTTT.

The V call is TRBV7-9, the J call TRBJ1-3; D ambiguous. This CDR3 is built from 10 residues. V dropped 5 bases and J dropped 7 bases, with 3 bases sitting between them. Germline-derived CDR1 and CDR2 are SEHNR and FQNEAQ (reference sequence). CDR3 amino acids: CASSLNTIYF. As DNA, the CDR3 is TGTGCCAGCAGCCTCAACACCATATATTTT.

This CDR3 is CASRGTGRGQPQHF. Written as DNA, the CDR3 is TGTGCCAGCAGGGGTACAGGGAGGGGTCAGCCCCAGCATTTT. V is TRBV7-2 and J is TRBJ1-5; D possibly corresponds to TRBD1 (6 bases). Per germline, CDR1 SGHTA and CDR2 FQGNSA. This CDR3 comprises 14 residues. The germline V and J ends were trimmed by 6 bases and 6 bases, with 15 bases remaining between them.

The chain recombines TRBV6-2 or TRBV6-3 with TRBJ2-1, with D tentatively TRBD1 (6 bases). V shed 1 base and J shed 9 bases, with 16 bases lying between them. The germline V gene has CDR1 MNHEY and CDR2 SVGEGT. There are 15 residues in the CDR3. The CDR3 nucleotides read TGTGCCAGCAGTTACTTAACTGCAGGGGCTGCTGAGCAGTTCTTC. It codes for CASSYLTAGAAEQFF.

The chain is built from TRBV4-1 and TRBJ2-2; 8 bases align to TRBD1. This CDR3 has 14 amino acids. Germline CDR1 is MGHRA and CDR2 is YSYEKL. The V and J ends lost 6 bases and 7 bases, in that order; junction bases with no gene match: 7. The CDR3: CASRLDRAGGELFF. The CDR3 DNA sequence: TGCGCCAGCAGGTTGGACAGGGCGGGCGGGGAGCTGTTTTTT.

The CDR3 loop reads CASRAQYYGYTF. The CDR3 nucleotides are TGTGCCAGCAGGGCCCAGTACTATGGCTACACCTTC. This chain joins TRBV28 and TRBJ1-2; D is uncertain. Germline CDR1 reads MDHEN; CDR2 reads SYDVKM. There are 12 residues in the CDR3. V was trimmed by 6 bases and J by 3 bases, leaving 8 bases between them.

V gene TRBV11-2 combines with J gene TRBJ2-1, with 8 bases that match TRBD2. Looked up from germline, CDR1 is SGHAT and CDR2 is FQNNGV. V dropped 3 bases and J dropped 1; count of bases not matched to a gene: 2. This CDR3 comprises 15 residues. The CDR3 sequence is CASSFGGGSYNEQFF. In DNA form, the CDR3 reads TGTGCCAGCAGCTTCGGGGGGGGTTCCTACAATGAGCAGTTCTTC.

The V call is TRBV18, the J call TRBJ2-3; D not resolved. The ends were cut back, 2 bases at V and 9 bases at J, with 9 bases in the middle. Germline V gene lookup returns CDR1 KGHSH and CDR2 LQKENI. The CDR3 is 12 residues long. The CDR3: CASSPEPPTQYF. In DNA, the CDR3 is TGTGCCAGCTCACCAGAGCCCCCCACGCAGTATTTT.

The chain employs TRBV3-1 (or the pseudogene TRBV3-2) and TRBJ1-1, with D perhaps matching TRBD1 (5 bases). The germline V and J ends were trimmed by 6 bases and 9 bases, with 11 bases remaining between them. Germline V gene data show CDR1 as LGHDT and CDR2 as YNNKEL (reference sequence). This CDR3 region has 11 residues. The CDR3 DNA reads as TGTGCCAGCAGTCAGGGTATTCAAGCTTTCTTT. Encoded protein: CASSQGIQAFF.

This sequence joins TRBV7-9 and TRBJ2-2; TRBD1 aligns across 7 bases. Germline CDR1 reads SEHNR; CDR2 reads FQNEAQ (reference sequence). Trimming took 5 bases from V and 4 from J; bases not matched to a gene: 10. This CDR3 has 16 residues. Here the CDR3 reads CASSHTGDRSTGELFF. In nucleotides, the CDR3 is TGTGCCAGCAGCCATACAGGGGATCGTAGCACCGGGGAGCTGTTTTTT.

The CDR3 spells CASSYSRDRVDETQYF. In DNA form, the CDR3 reads TGTGCCAGCAGTTACTCGCGGGACAGGGTAGATGAGACCCAGTACTTC. This chain links TRBV6-5 with TRBJ2-5; 9 bases line up with TRBD1. The CDR3 runs to 16 residues. V trimming: 0 bases; J trimming: 5 bases; junction bases outside the gene matches: 7. The germline CDR1 and CDR2 sequences are MNHEY and SVGAGI.

The chain is built from TRBV19 and TRBJ2-5; the match to TRBD1 covers 9 bases. Trimming removed 5 bases from V and 6 bases from J; junction bases left unmatched: 7. Germline V gives CDR1 LNHDA, CDR2 SQIVND (reference sequence). The CDR3 is made up of 14 amino acids. The CDR3: CASSSGQGSKTQYF. CDR3 DNA sequence: TGTGCCAGTAGTTCGGGACAGGGCTCGAAGACCCAGTACTTC. Full variable domain (remainder filled in from reference TRBV19 and TRBJ2-5): DGGITQSPKYLFRKEGQNVTLSCEQNLNHDAMYWYRQDPGQGLRLIYYSQIVNDFQKGDIAEGYSVSREKKESFPLTVTSAQKNPTAFYLCASSSGQGSKTQYFGPGTRLLVL.

The rearrangement links TRBV5-4 to TRBJ2-3; 13 nucleotides line up with TRBD2. Germline V CDR1 and CDR2: SGHNT, YYREEE (reference sequence). The CDR3 runs to 16 residues. Germline trimming cut 4 bases from V and 1 base from J; bases unmatched to any gene: 3. CDR3 region: CASSQLAGGRTDTQYF. The CDR3 DNA is TGTGCCAGCAGCCAACTAGCGGGGGGGCGCACAGATACGCAGTATTTT.

The chain carries TRBV29-1 and TRBJ1-6; 7 bases are a match to TRBD1. The ends lost 6 bases at V and 10 bases at J; junction bases unmatched: 9. Germline assignment: CDR1 SQVTM and CDR2 ANQGSEA. The CDR3 extends over 13 amino acids. CDR3: CSVRQGNDSPLHF. The CDR3 region has the DNA TGCAGCGTCAGACAGGGTAATGACTCACCCCTCCACTTT.

V usage is TRBV5-4 and J usage is TRBJ1-1; 7 nucleotides line up with TRBD1. Trimming removed 4 bases from V and 5 bases from J; junction bases left unmatched: 5. The CDR3 has 13 amino acids. The germline gives CDR1 SGHNT, CDR2 YYREEE (reference sequence). As DNA, the CDR3 is TGTGCCAGCAGCATCTTACAGGGGACTGAAGCTTTCTTT. As protein: CASSILQGTEAFF.

The CDR3 nucleotides are TGTGCCAGTAGTATAGAGGGCAGGTTTGAAGCTTTCTTT. Translated: CASSIEGRFEAFF. V and J are TRBV19 and TRBJ1-1, with unresolved D. V gave up 0 bases and J gave up 7 bases, with 9 bases separating them. CDR1 LNHDA and CDR2 SQIVND come from the germline V gene (reference sequence). The CDR3 totals 13 residues.

The chain couples TRBV29-1 to TRBJ2-7; maybe TRBD2 (5 bases). The germline V gene has CDR1 SQVTM and CDR2 ANQGSEA. The V end lost 7 bases, the J end lost 6 bases, and 13 bases lay between the germline ends. The CDR3 extends over 11 amino acids. As DNA, the CDR3 is TGCAGCGCCAGACTAAATTTCGAGCAGTACTTC. The encoded protein is CSARLNFEQYF.

The J gene is TRBJ1-5, the V gene TRBV2; no definite D call. Germline V gene data show CDR1 as SNHLY and CDR2 as FYNNEI. The CDR3 loop spans 13 amino acids. Trimming pared 4 bases from V and 4 bases from J, leaving 8 bases between. In DNA form, the CDR3 reads TGTGCCAGCAGTGTAACAGATAATCAGCCCCAGCATTTT. Amino acid sequence: CASSVTDNQPQHF.

V and J are TRBV9 and TRBJ2-3; unclear D gene. The germline V gene has CDR1 SGDLS and CDR2 YYNGEE. With 0 bases removed from V and 4 bases from J, the gap between germline ends came to 6 bases. CDR3 length: 13 residues. The DNA for the CDR3 is TGTGCCAGCAGCGTAGGGCAGGCAGATACGCAGTATTTT. Translating gives CASSVGQADTQYF.

The chain has TRBV19 and TRBJ1-1; 8 bases line up with TRBD1. Losses at the gene ends were 6 bases for V and 6 bases for J; bases not matched to a gene: 9. The CDR3 is made up of 14 amino acids. Germline V gene data show CDR1 as LNHDA and CDR2 as SQIVND (reference sequence). CDR3 sequence (DNA): TGTGCCAGTAGGATCACTGACAGGGGCGCTGAAGCTTTCTTT. Protein sequence: CASRITDRGAEAFF.

The CDR3 sequence: CASSLPGTGDYEQYF. The CDR3 region has the DNA TGTGCCAGCAGCTTGCCCGGGACAGGGGACTACGAGCAGTACTTC. The chain uses TRBV5-8 and TRBJ2-7; TRBD1 aligns across 10 bases. The CDR3 spans 15 residues. J lost 3 bases, V lost 1 base, and 4 bases had no gene match. Germline V gene lookup returns CDR1 SGHTS and CDR2 YDEGEE.

The gene calls are TRBV24-1 and TRBJ2-2, with TRBD1 matching 9 bases. Germline trimming cut 3 bases from V and 4 bases from J; bases unmatched to any gene: 5. The CDR3 contains 16 residues. Germline-derived CDR1 and CDR2 are KGHDR and SFDVKD. In nucleotides, the CDR3 is TGTGCCACCAGTGATCCCGGGACAGGGTCCACCGGGGAGCTGTTTTTT. It yields the protein CATSDPGTGSTGELFF.